The following is a TCR beta chain sequence with its context. Its antigen is as yet unknown. This sample stems from a study of shared clonotypes between healthy human individuals. Study-level results: Naive subsets tended to show greater estimated richness than memory subsets.

This table comes from immunoSEQ multiplex PCR, and its TCRdb copy is limited to in-frame clones, with some not included. The table has under 1,100,000 clones, 75% to 85% seen once; the top ten hold 0.5% to 0.65%. Those who donated were healthy HIV-negative adults, with no recent acute infections or vaccinations reported. The source material was memory CD4+ T cells from PBMCs. Subset denoted: CD45RA-negative fraction. The origin of this receptor is a young man in good health. Some clones in this sample may be carry-over from other donors' samples.

The CDR3 region has the DNA TGCGCCAGCAGCTTGGATGTAGCGGGAGGCGGGGAGCTGTTTTTT. Residues: CASSLDVAGGGELFF. The V call is TRBV5-1, the J call TRBJ2-2; 10 nucleotides match TRBD2. The CDR3 is 15 residues long. Germline trimming cut 0 bases from V and 7 bases from J; bases unmatched to any gene: 3. The germline gives CDR1 SGHRS, CDR2 YFSETQ.